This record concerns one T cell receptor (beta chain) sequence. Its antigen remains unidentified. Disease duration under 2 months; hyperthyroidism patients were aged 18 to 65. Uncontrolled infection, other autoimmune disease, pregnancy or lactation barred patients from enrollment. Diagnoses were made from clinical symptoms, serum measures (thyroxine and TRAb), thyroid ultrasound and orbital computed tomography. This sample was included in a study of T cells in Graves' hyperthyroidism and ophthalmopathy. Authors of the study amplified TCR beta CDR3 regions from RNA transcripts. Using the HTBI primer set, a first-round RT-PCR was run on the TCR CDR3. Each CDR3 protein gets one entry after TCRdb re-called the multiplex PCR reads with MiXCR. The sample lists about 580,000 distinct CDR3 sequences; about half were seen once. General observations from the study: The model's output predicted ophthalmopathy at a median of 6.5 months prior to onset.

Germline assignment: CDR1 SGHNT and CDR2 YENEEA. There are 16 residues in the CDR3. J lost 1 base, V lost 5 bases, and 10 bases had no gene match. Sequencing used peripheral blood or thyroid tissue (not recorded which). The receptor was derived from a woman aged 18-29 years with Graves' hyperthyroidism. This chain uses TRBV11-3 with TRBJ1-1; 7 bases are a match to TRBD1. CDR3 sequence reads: CASSTSRDSPNTEAFF. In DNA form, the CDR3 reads TGTGCCAGCAGCACTTCCCGGGACAGCCCGAACACTGAAGCTTTCTTT. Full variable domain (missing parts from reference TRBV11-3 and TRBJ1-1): EAGVVQSPRYKIIEKKQPVAFWCNPISGHNTLYWYLQNLGQGPELLIRYENEEAVDDSQLPKDRFSAERLKGVDSTLKIQPAELGDSAVYLCASSTSRDSPNTEAFFGQGTRLTVV.